The rows below give T cell receptor beta chains drawn from one sample of a study of blood T cells in healthy people across ages. TCRdb reanalysed the 5' RACE reads using MiXCR and keeps one entry per CDR3 protein. Of hundreds of thousands of distinct CDR3 sequences listed, less than 35% were seen once; the top ten hold 15% to 19%. The source material was blood. Every receptor here comes from a woman older than 75 in good health. Both conserved end residues are part of each CDR3. The order of the fields is J gene, V gene, CDR3 protein.

J gene: TRBJ2-5
V gene: TRBV20-1
CDR3 protein: CSARDPRGAFQETQYF

J gene: -
V gene: TRBV7-2
CDR3 protein: CASRSFVGQGTYEQYF

J gene: TRBJ1-2
V gene: TRBV20-1
CDR3 protein: CSVGGDRGDYGYTF

J gene: TRBJ2-1
V gene: TRBV7-9
CDR3 protein: CASSLATGQETQFF

J gene: TRBJ2-5
V gene: TRBV29-1
CDR3 protein: CSVELRGPGETQYF

J gene: TRBJ2-7
V gene: TRBV7-9
CDR3 protein: CASNLLGGEQYF

J gene: TRBJ2-7
V gene: TRBV5-1
CDR3 protein: CASSPIGQKPYEQYF

J gene: TRBJ1-1
V gene: TRBV19
CDR3 protein: CASSIRGPNTEAFF

J gene: TRBJ1-2
V gene: TRBV12-3/TRBV12-4
CDR3 protein: CASSQGTGKGYTF

J gene: TRBJ2-6
V gene: TRBV27
CDR3 protein: CASSQDSGANVLTF

J gene: TRBJ1-5
V gene: TRBV2
CDR3 protein: CASSYGGGNQPQHF

J gene: TRBJ2-5
V gene: TRBV5-1
CDR3 protein: CASSLKAGVGETQYF

J gene: TRBJ2-7
V gene: TRBV20-1
CDR3 protein: CSARARGGSYEQYF

J gene: TRBJ1-4
V gene: TRBV3-1
CDR3 protein: CASSPGTGFNEKLFF

J gene: TRBJ2-5
V gene: TRBV7-3
CDR3 protein: CASSPTSLGETQYF

J gene: TRBJ2-7
V gene: TRBV7-2
CDR3 protein: CASSLGGGGNSIYEQYF

J gene: TRBJ2-1
V gene: TRBV29-1
CDR3 protein: CSVERTLERNEQFF